This T cell receptor (beta chain) was recorded in a study of T cells in Graves' hyperthyroidism and ophthalmopathy. As for the study in general: Peripheral blood was collected at initial diagnosis, before any treatment. Regarding the study as a whole: Expanded thyroid clonotypes (above 0.001) were mostly also found in blood.

About this clonotype: What it binds is not known.

With 3 bases removed from V and 7 bases from J, the gap between germline ends came to 17 bases. The length of the CDR3 is 14 residues. CDR1 and CDR2 (germline): SGDLS, YYNGEE. Exclusions: uncontrolled infection, other autoimmune disease, pregnancy, lactation. PBMCs were obtained from approximately 10 ml fresh peripheral blood. RNA transcripts served as the template for amplifying TCR beta CDR3 regions. First-round RT-PCR with HTBI primers amplified the TCR CDR3 region. In TCRdb, the multiplex PCR reads were re-called with MiXCR into one record per CDR3 protein. Seen here are 300,000 to 450,000 distinct CDR3 sequences, about 14% observed once, and the top ten hold about 18%.

J is TRBJ2-7 and V is TRBV9; D is perhaps TRBD2 (5 bases). This clonotype originated in a woman aged 30 to 39 with Graves' ophthalmopathy. Material: blood. The CDR3 reads CASSEGLPNWEQYF. The CDR3 DNA follows: TGTGCCAGCAGCGAAGGACTGCCCAACTGGGAGCAGTACTTC.